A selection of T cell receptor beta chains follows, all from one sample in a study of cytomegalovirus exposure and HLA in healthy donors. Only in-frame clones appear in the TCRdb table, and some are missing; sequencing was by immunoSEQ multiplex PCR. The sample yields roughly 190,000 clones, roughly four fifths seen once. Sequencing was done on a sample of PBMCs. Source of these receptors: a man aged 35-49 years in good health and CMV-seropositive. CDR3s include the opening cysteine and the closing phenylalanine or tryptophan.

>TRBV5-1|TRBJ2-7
CASSDLGGRYEQYF
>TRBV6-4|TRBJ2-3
CASRARTSTDTQYF
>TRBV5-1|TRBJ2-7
CASSSTGTSGTNSYEQYF
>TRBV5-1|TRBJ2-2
CASSGTGGLDTGELFF
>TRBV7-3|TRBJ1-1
CASSLTQDTEAFF
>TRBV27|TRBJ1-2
CASSFRNRGQGGYTF
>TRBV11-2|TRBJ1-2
CASSLDLGGYTF
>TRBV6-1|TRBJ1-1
CATYRQGAWNTEAFF
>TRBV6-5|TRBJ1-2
CASSYHPGTGPYGYTF
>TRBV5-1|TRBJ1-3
CASSLATGNTIYF
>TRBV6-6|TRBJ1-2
CASSYQGDRGDGYTF
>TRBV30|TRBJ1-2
CAWSLDRGNYGYTF
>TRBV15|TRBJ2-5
CATSRDLQAGRETQYF
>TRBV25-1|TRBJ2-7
CASSDPRNYEQYF
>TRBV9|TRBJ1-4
CASSVGTAEKLFF
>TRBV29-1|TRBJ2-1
CSVMTQGGIEQFF
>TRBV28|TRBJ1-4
CASKGGTTNEKLFF
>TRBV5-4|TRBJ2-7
CASSPGQGNEQYF
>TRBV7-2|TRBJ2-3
CASSSSTDTQYF
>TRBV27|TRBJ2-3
CASSNTGTDTQYF
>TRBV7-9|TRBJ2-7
CASSHSSGYSYEQYF
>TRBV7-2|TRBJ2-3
CASSAVVGRLADTQYF
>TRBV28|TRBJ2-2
CASRTAGANTGELFF
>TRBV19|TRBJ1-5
CASGQGADQPQHF
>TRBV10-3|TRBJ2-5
CATGQTQETQYF
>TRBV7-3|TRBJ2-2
CASSLRLAGVPPIVGELFF
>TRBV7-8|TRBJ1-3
CASTPGGNTIYF
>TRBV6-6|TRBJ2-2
CASSRDRVGELFF
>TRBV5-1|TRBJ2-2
CASSLVSWRASGNTGELFF
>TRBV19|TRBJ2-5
CASRLRGNLETQYF
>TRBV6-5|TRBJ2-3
CASSYRGRGDTQYF
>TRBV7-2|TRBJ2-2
CASSLAFRQGELFF
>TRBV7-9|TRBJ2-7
CASSFQGASYEQYF
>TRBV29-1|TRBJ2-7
CSVSLGGEQYF
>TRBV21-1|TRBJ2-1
CASSKKLRTGDYNEQFF
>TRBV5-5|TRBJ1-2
CASSWDFNYGYTF
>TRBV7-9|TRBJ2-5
CASSLGLAGGQETQYF
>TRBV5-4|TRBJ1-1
CASSQQGGTEAFF
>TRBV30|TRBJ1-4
CAWKPADRENEKLFF
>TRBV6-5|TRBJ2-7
CASKKGQGTNEQYF
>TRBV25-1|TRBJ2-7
CASSRDRGKSYEQYF
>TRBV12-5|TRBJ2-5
CASGSPPYQETQYF
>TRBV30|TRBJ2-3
CAWTPGTGGTDTQYF
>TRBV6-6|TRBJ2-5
CASSYSSGGGETQYF
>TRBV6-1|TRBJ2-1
CASSPGLAANNEQFF
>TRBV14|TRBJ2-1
CASSPPTSGRNEQFF
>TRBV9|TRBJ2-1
CASSVGNSGGGNEQFF
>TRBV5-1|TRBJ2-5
CASSLATTSGETQYF
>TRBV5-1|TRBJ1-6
CASSRWTGSDSPLHF
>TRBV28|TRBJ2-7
CASSLRTTYEQYF
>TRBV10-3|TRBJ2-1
CAIRQGFGEQFF
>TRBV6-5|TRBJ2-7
CASSKGGEQYF
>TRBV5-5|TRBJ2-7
CASSFGGGAGEQYF
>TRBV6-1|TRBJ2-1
CASSEWTSGRLGSYNEQFF
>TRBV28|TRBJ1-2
CASRPTEANYGYTF
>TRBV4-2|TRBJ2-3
CASSQELATADTQYF
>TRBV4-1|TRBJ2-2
CASSQVAGWATGELFF